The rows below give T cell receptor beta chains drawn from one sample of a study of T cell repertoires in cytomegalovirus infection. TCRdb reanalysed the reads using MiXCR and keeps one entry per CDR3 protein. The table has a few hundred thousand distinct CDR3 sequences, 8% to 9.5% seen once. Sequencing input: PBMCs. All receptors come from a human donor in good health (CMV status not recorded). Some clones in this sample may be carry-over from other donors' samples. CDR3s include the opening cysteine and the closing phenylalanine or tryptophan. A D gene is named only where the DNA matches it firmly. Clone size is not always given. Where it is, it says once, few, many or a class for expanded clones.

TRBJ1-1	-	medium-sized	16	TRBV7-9	CASRETDTLANTEAFF	TGTGCCAGCAGGGAGACAGATACCCTAGCGAACACTGAAGCTTTCTTT
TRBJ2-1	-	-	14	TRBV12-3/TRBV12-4	CASSLSRADNEQFF	TGTGCCAGCAGTTTATCCAGGGCCGACAATGAGCAGTTCTTC
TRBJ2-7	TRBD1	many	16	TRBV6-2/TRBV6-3	CASSSLRQGLSYEQYF	TGTGCCAGCAGTTCCTTACGACAGGGATTGTCCTACGAGCAGTACTTC
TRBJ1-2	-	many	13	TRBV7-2	CASSFKSNYGYTF	TGTGCCAGCAGCTTCAAGTCTAACTATGGCTACACCTTC
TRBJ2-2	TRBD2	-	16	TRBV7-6	CASSTKLAGGTGELFF	TGTGCCAGCAGCACAAAACTAGCGGGGGGAACCGGGGAGCTGTTTTTT
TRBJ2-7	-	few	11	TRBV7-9	CASSLEMEQYF	TGTGCCAGCAGCTTAGAGATGGAGCAGTACTTC
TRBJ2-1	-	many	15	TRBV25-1	CASSQGRVHYNEQFF	TGTGCCAGCAGTCAGGGCAGGGTCCACTACAATGAGCAGTTCTTC
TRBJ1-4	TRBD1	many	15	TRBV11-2	CASSPDRGRDEKLFF	TGTGCCAGCAGCCCGGACAGGGGGAGAGATGAAAAACTGTTTTTT
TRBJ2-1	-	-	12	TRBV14	CASSQGGKRQFF	TGTGCCAGCAGCCAAGGTGGCAAAAGGCAGTTCTTC
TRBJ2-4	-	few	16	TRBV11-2	CASSLIGLGGKNIQYF	TGTGCCAGCAGCTTGATCGGTCTAGGGGGGAAAAACATTCAGTACTTC
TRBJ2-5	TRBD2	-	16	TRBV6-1	CASSPRLSGSWETQYF	TGTGCCAGCAGTCCCCGTCTTAGCGGGAGTTGGGAGACCCAGTACTTC
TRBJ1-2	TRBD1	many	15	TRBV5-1	CASSSPGQGIYGYTF	TGCGCCAGCAGCTCACCGGGACAGGGGATCTATGGCTACACCTTC
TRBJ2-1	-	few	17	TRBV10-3	CAISESMAAGSYNEQFF	TGTGCCATCAGTGAGTCCATGGCTGCCGGCTCCTACAATGAGCAGTTCTTC
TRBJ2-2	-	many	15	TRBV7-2	CASSYQGLDTGELFF	TGTGCCAGCAGCTACCAGGGGTTAGACACCGGGGAGCTGTTTTTT
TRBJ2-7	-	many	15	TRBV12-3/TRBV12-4	CASSPTAGSPYEQYF	TGTGCCAGCAGCCCGACGGCAGGATCCCCCTACGAGCAGTACTTC
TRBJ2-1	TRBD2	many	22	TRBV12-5	CASGLARSGGLAGASSYNEQFF	TGTGCTAGTGGTTTGGCACGGAGCGGAGGACTAGCGGGGGCCAGCTCCTACAATGAGCAGTTCTTC
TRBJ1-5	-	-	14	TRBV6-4	CASPLSRLNQPQHF	TGTGCCAGCCCCCTAAGCAGGTTGAATCAGCCCCAGCATTTT
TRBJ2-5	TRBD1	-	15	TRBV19	CASSPYGTAQETQYF	TGTGCCAGTAGCCCATATGGGACAGCCCAAGAGACCCAGTACTTC
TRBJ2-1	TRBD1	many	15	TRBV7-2	CASSFDRVINNEQFF	TGTGCCAGCAGCTTCGACAGGGTCATCAACAATGAGCAGTTCTTC
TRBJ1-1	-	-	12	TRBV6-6	CASSSPASEAFF	TGTGCCAGCAGTTCGCCGGCCTCTGAAGCTTTCTTT
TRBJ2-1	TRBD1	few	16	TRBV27	CASSSPGQGAGNEQFF	TGTGCCAGCAGTTCGCCGGGACAGGGGGCCGGTAATGAGCAGTTCTTC
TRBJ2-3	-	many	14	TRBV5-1	CASSFWTATDTQYF	TGCGCCAGCAGCTTTTGGACAGCCACGGATACGCAGTATTTT
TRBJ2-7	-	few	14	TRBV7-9	CASSYPDRNYEQYF	TGTGCCAGCAGCTACCCAGACAGAAACTACGAGCAGTACTTC
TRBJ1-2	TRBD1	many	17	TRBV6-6	CASSYWGTGGLTYGYTF	TGTGCCAGCAGTTACTGGGGGACAGGGGGCCTAACTTACGGCTACACCTTC
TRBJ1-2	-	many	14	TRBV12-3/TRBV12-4	CASSLSGSNYGYTF	TGTGCCAGCAGTTTGTCTGGATCTAACTATGGCTACACCTTC
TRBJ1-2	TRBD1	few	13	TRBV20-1	CSANRQGNHGYTF	TGCAGTGCTAACCGACAGGGTAACCATGGCTACACCTTC
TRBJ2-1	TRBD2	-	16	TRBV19	CASSASGGYLYNEQFF	TGTGCCAGTAGTGCTAGCGGGGGATACCTCTACAATGAGCAGTTCTTC